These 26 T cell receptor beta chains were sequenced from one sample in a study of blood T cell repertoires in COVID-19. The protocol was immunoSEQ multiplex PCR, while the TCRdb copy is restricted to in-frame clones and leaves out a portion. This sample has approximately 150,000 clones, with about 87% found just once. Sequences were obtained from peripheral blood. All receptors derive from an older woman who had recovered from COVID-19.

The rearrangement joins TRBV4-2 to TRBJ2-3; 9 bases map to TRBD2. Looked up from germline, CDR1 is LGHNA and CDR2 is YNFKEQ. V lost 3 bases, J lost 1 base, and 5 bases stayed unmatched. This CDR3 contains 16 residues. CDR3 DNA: TGTGCCAGCAGCCAGGGAGCGGGGGGAGGCACAGATACGCAGTATTTT. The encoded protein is CASSQGAGGGTDTQYF.

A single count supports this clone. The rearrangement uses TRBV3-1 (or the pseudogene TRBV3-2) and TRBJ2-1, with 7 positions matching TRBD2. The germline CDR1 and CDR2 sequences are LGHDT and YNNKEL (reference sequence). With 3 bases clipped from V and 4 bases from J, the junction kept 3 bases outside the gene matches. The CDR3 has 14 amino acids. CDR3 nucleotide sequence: TGTGCCAGCAGCCATCGGGGGGAGTACAATGAGCAGTTCTTC. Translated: CASSHRGEYNEQFF.

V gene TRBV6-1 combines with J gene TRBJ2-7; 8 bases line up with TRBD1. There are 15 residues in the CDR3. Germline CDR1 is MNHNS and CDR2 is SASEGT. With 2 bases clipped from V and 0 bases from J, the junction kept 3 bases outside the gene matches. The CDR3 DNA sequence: TGTGCCAGCAGTGAAAGGACAGGGAGCTCCTACGAGCAGTACTTC. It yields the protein CASSERTGSSYEQYF.

CDR3 DNA: TGCGCCAGCAGCACGGGACTAGCGGGGGGGCAAGATACGCAGTATTTT. This gives the protein CASSTGLAGGQDTQYF. The chain carries TRBV5-1 and TRBJ2-3, with TRBD2 matching over 16 bases. With 4 bases clipped from V and 5 bases from J, the junction kept 4 bases outside the gene matches. This CDR3 region has 16 residues. The germline gives CDR1 SGHRS, CDR2 YFSETQ.

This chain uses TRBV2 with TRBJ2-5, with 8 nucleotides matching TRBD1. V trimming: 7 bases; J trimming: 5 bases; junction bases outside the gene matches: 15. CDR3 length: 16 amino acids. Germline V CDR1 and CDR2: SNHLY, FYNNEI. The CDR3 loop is CASKSSPGQASETQYF. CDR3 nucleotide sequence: TGTGCCAGCAAATCTTCTCCGGGACAGGCATCGGAGACCCAGTACTTC.

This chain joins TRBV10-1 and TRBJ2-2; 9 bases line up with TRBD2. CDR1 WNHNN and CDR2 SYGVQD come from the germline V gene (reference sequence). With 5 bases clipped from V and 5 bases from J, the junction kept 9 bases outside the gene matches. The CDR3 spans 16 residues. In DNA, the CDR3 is TGCGCCAGCAGTCCTAGCGGGGCTCCCCGGACCGGGGAGCTGTTTTTT. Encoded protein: CASSPSGAPRTGELFF.

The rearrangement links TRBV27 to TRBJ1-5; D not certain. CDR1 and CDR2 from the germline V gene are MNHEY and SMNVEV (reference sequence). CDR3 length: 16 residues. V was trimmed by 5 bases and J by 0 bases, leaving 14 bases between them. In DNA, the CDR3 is TGTGCCAGCAGTCCCCCGGGGAAGGGTAGCAATCAGCCCCAGCATTTT. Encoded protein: CASSPPGKGSNQPQHF.

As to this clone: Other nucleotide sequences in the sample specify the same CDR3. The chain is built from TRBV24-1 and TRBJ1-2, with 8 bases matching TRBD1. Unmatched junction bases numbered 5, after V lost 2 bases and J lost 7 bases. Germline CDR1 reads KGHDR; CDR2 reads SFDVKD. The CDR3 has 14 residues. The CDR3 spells CATSDSQGARGYTF. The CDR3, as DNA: TGTGCCACCAGTGATTCGCAGGGGGCTCGTGGCTACACCTTC.

For the CDR3, the DNA is TGTGCCAGCAGCTTAGATAGTAACACCGGGGAGCTGTTTTTT. Its protein is CASSLDSNTGELFF. The chain has TRBV11-3 and TRBJ2-2; D is undetermined. Germline loops: CDR1 SGHNT, CDR2 YENEEA. Trimming took off 0 bases at V and 2 bases at J, with 4 bases between the two ends. The CDR3 runs 14 residues.

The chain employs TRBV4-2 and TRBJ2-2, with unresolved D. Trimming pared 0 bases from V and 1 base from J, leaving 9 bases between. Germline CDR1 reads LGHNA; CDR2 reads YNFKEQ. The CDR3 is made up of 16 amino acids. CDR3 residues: CASSQDVGQNTGELFF. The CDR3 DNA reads TGTGCCAGCAGCCAAGATGTGGGCCAGAACACCGGGGAGCTGTTTTTT.

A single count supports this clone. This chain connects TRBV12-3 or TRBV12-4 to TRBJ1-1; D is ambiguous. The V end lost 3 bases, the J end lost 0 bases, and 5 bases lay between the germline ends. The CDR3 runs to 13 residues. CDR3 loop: CASSFSVNTEAFF. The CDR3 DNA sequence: TGTGCCAGCAGTTTCTCAGTGAACACTGAAGCTTTCTTT.

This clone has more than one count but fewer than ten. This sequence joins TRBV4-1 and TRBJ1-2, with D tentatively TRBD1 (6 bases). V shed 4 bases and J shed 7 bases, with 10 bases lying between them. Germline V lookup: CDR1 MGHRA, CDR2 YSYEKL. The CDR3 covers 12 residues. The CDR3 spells CASSPQQGGYTF. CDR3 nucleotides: TGCGCCAGCAGCCCTCAACAGGGTGGCTACACCTTC.

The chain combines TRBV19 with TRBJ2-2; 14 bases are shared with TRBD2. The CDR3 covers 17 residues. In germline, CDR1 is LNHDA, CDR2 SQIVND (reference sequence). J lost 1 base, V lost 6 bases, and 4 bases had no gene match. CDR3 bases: TGTGCCAGTAGACGACTAGCGGGGGGGCTGAACACCGGGGAGCTGTTTTTT. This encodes CASRRLAGGLNTGELFF.

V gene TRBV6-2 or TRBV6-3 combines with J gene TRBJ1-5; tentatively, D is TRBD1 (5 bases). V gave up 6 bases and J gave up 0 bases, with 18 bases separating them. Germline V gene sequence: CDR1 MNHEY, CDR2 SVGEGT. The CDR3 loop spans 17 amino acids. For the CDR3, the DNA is TGTGCCAGCAGCCCTGTCAGGGCGCCTTATAGCAATCAGCCCCAGCATTTT. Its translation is CASSPVRAPYSNQPQHF.

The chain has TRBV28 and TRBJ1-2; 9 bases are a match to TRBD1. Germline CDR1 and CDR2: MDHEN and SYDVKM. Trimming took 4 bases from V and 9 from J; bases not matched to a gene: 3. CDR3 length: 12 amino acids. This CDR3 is CASSSTGGRYTF. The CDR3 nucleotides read TGTGCCAGCAGTTCGACAGGGGGGCGCTACACCTTC.

The DNA for the CDR3 is TGTGCCAGCAGTCCGACAATAGCGGGGGGGCCTTCAGATACGCAGTATTTT. It codes for CASSPTIAGGPSDTQYF. The V and J genes are TRBV27 and TRBJ2-3; 11 nucleotides line up with TRBD2. Per the germline V gene, CDR1 is MNHEY and CDR2 is SMNVEV (reference sequence). Trimming took 5 bases from V and 4 from J; bases not matched to a gene: 11. This CDR3 contains 17 residues.

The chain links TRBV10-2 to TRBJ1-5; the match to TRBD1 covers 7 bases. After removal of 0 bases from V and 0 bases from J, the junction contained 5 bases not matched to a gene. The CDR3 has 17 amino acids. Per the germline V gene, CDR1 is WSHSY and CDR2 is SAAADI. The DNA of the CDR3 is TGCGCCAGCAGTGAGTCGGGACAGTCCTATAGCAATCAGCCCCAGCATTTT. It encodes CASSESGQSYSNQPQHF.

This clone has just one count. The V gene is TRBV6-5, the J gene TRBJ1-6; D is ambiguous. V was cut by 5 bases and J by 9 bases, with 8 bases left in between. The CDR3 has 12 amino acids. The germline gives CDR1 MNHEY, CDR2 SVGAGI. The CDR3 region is CASSTPGSPLHF. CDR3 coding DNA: TGTGCCAGCAGTACCCCAGGTTCACCCCTCCACTTT.

The CDR3 is CASSTRGANYNEQFF. Written as DNA, the CDR3 is TGTGCCAGCAGCACCAGGGGGGCCAACTACAATGAGCAGTTCTTC. The chain employs TRBV7-9 and TRBJ2-1; possibly TRBD1 for D (7 bases). Germline V gives CDR1 SEHNR, CDR2 FQNEAQ (reference sequence). V gave up 5 bases and J gave up 3 bases, with 14 bases separating them. The CDR3 runs to 15 residues.

The CDR3 nucleotides are TGCGCCAGCAGCTTGGCCCAACAGGGGGTACCCTTGGACGAAAAACTGTTTTTT. Protein: CASSLAQQGVPLDEKLFF. The chain uses TRBV5-1 and TRBJ1-4; TRBD1 aligns across 8 bases. The CDR3 has 18 amino acids. The germline V gene encodes CDR1 SGHRS and CDR2 YFSETQ. The junction had 15 bases not matched to a gene; V was cut back by 0 bases and J by 8 bases.

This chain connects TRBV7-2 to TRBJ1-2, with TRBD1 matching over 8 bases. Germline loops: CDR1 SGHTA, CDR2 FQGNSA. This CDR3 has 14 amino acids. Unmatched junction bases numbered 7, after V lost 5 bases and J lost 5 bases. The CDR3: CASSPGRGPYGYTF. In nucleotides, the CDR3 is TGTGCCAGCAGCCCTGGCAGGGGGCCTTATGGCTACACCTTC.

CDR3 sequence (DNA): TGTGCCAGCACCTCGACAGGGGTTAATCAGCCCCAGCATTTT. This gives the protein CASTSTGVNQPQHF. V is TRBV28 and J is TRBJ1-5; 8 bases map to TRBD1. CDR3 length: 14 residues. Germline CDR1 is MDHEN and CDR2 is SYDVKM. V lost 7 bases, J lost 4 bases, and 6 bases stayed unmatched. Full variable domain (remainder filled in from reference TRBV28 and TRBJ1-5): DVKVTQSSRYLVKRTGEKVFLECVQDMDHENMFWYRQDPGLGLRLIYFSYDVKMKEKGDIPEGYSVSREKKERFSLILESASTNQTSMYLCASTSTGVNQPQHFGDGTRLSIL.

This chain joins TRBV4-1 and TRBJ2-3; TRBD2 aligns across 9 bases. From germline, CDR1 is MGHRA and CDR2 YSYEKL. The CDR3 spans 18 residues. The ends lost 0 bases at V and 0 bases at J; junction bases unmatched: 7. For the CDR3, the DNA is TGCGCCAGCAGCCAAGATCGCGGGGGGGCTTCTAGCACAGATACGCAGTATTTT. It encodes CASSQDRGGASSTDTQYF.

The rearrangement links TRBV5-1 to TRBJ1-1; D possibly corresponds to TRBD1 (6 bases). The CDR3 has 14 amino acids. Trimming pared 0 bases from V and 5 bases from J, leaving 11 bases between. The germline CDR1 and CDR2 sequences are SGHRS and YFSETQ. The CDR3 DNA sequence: TGCGCCAGCAGCTTGGACAGGGCGACAACTGAAGCTTTCTTT. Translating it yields CASSLDRATTEAFF.

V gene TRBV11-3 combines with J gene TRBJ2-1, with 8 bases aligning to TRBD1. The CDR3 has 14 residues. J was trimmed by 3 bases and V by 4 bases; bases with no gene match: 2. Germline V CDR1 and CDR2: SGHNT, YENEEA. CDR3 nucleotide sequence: TGTGCCAGCAGCTCCGGACAGGGCTACAATGAGCAGTTCTTC. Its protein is CASSSGQGYNEQFF.

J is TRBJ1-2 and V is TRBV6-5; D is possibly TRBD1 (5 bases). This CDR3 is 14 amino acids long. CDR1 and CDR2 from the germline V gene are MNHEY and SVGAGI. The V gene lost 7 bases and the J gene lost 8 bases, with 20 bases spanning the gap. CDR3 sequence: CASTTRAPMGGYTF. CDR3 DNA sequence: TGTGCCAGCACCACCAGGGCCCCGATGGGAGGCTACACCTTC.